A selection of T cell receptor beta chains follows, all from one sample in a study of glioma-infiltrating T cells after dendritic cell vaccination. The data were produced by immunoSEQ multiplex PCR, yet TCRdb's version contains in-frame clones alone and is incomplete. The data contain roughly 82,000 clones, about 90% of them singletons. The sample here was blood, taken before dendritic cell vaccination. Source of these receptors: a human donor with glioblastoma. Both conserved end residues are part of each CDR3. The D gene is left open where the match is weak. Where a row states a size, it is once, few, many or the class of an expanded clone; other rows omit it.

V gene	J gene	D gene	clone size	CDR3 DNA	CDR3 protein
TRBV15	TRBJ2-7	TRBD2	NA	TGTGCCACCAGCAGAGGGCGGGAGTCCGACGAGCAGTACTTC	CATSRGRESDEQYF
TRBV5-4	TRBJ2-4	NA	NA	NA	CASSGGVARGASEYF
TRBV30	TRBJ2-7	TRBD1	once	TGTGCCTGGAGTTTGCCGGGACAGGCTTACGAGCAGTACTTC	CAWSLPGQAYEQYF
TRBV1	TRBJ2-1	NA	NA	TGCACCAGCAGCCAAGGTAGCGGGCTATCCTACAATGAGCAGTTCTTC	CTSSQGSGLSYNEQFF
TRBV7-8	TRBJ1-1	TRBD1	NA	TGTGCCAGCAGTTCACGGACAGGTTTAAACACTGAAGCTTTCTTT	CASSSRTGLNTEAFF
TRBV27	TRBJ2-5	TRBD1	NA	TGTGCCAGCAGTTTATCGCGACAGGGTCAGGGGGAGACCCAGTACTTC	CASSLSRQGQGETQYF
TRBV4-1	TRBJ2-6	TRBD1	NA	TGCGCCAGCAGCCTCCTAGGACAGGTCTGGGCCAACGTCCTGACTTTC	CASSLLGQVWANVLTF
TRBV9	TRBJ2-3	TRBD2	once	TGTGCCAGCAGCGTAGACGGGACTAGAACCGCAGATACGCAGTATTTT	CASSVDGTRTADTQYF
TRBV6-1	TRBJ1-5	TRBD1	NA	TGTGCCAGCAGGGCGGGGGGACAGCTATGGCAGCCCCAGCATTTT	CASRAGGQLWQPQHF
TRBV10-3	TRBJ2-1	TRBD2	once	TGTGCCATCAGTGAGAGGGTAGCGGGGGGGGAGCAGTTCTTC	CAISERVAGGEQFF
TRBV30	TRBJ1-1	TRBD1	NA	TGTGCCTGGGACAGGGGGCAGGAGACTGAAGCTTTCTTT	CAWDRGQETEAFF
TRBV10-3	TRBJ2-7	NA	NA	TGTGCCATCAGAAAGGGGTTGGACTCCTACGAGCAGTACTTC	CAIRKGLDSYEQYF
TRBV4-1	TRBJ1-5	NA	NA	TGCGCCAGCAGCCAAGATCGGGGACAAACGGGTCAGCCCCAGCATTTT	CASSQDRGQTGQPQHF
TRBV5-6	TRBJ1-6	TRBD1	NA	TGTGCCAGCAGCGAGGACAGGGGTGCTAATTCACCCCTCCACTTT	CASSEDRGANSPLHF
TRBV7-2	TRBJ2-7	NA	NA	TGTGCCAGCAGCTTGGGGCGTGCGGGAAGCCCCTACGAGCAGTACTTC	CASSLGRAGSPYEQYF
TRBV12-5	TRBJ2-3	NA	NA	TGTGCTAGTGGTCTCTCCGCACTGGATACGCAGTATTTT	CASGLSALDTQYF
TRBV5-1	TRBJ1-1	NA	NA	TGCGCCAGCAGCCACCGTCTGACCGGGAGGAACACTGAAGCTTTCTTT	CASSHRLTGRNTEAFF
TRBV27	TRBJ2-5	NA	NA	TGTGCCAGCAGTTTATCGTTGGGGGGAGTGGAGACCCAGTACTTC	CASSLSLGGVETQYF
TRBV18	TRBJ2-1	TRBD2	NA	TGTGCCAGCTCACCCCCCCAGGGAGAGCGACTAGCGGGATTTGAGCAGTTCTTC	CASSPPQGERLAGFEQFF
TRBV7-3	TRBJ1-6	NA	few	TGTGCCAGCAGCCAAACAGGATCGGCACCCCTCCACTTT	CASSQTGSAPLHF
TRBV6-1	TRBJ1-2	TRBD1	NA	TGTGCCAGCAGTGAAAGGGGGACAGGGGTCTACTATGGCTACACCTTC	CASSERGTGVYYGYTF
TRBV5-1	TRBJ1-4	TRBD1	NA	TGCGCCAGCAGCCCATGGGGACAGACGTCCCCTAATGAAAAACTGTTTTTT	CASSPWGQTSPNEKLFF
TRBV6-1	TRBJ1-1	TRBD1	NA	TGTGCCAGCACTAAGGACAGGGGGCAGAGTGAAGCTTTCTTT	CASTKDRGQSEAFF